This T cell receptor beta chain was sequenced for a study of blood T cell repertoires in COVID-19. Using immunoSEQ multiplex PCR, the repertoire was profiled, and TCRdb retains in-frame clones only, with some absent. The sample shows approximately 160,000 clones, 80% of them seen only once. The CDR3 loop spans 13 amino acids. Trimming took off 0 bases at V and 7 bases at J, with 5 bases between the two ends. Germline V gene lookup returns CDR1 SGHRS and CDR2 YFSETQ. This chain links TRBV5-1 with TRBJ1-6; D remains unclear. Material: PBMCs or T cells enriched from blood (not recorded which). This clonotype was obtained from a man between 35 and 55 years old who had recovered from COVID-19. This CDR3 reads CASSLARNSPLHF. CDR3 DNA sequence: TGCGCCAGCAGCTTGGCCAGGAATTCACCCCTCCACTTT.